The clone carrying this T cell receptor (beta chain) was picked up a small number of times. J gave up 6 bases and V 2 bases, and 4 bases lay outside the gene matches. CDR3 length: 14 residues. From germline, CDR1 is DFQATT and CDR2 SNEGSKA (reference sequence). This sample stems from a study of identical twins. A single record per CDR3 protein comes from TCRdb applying MiXCR to the 5' RACE reads. The table has 700,000 to 950,000 distinct CDR3 sequences, 12% seen once. The same sample was also used in a study of yellow fever vaccine responses in identical twins.

What was sequenced was PBMCs. The TCR was taken from a young woman in good health. This rearrangement joins TRBV20-1 to TRBJ2-2, with 9 bases matching TRBD1. The DNA of the CDR3 is TGCAGTGCTAGACGAGGACAGGGGTCCGGGGAGCTGTTTTTT. The encoded protein is CSARRGQGSGELFF.